Sequencing of this TCR beta chain was carried out in a study of cytomegalovirus exposure and HLA in healthy donors. Study in general: T cells numbering about 200 million yielded 95 million to 140 million unique TCR beta sequences in an earlier analysis.

V was shortened by 7 bases and J by 3 bases, with 10 bases between the two germline ends. Germline V gives CDR1 SNHLY, CDR2 FYNNEI. The CDR3 totals 12 residues. With regard to this clone: The antigen is unknown.

Study findings and constraints: Later on, a genetic analysis was performed. It linked a missense variant in DCLRE1C with V- and J-gene trimming of TCR beta. Further analysis, carried out later, found HLA-associated TCR beta chains more clonally expanded than equally common other chains. Sequences of the TCR beta chain were said to predict the HLA-A and HLA-B alleles of most subjects accurately.

The PCR had 60 Vbeta and 13 Jbeta primers. Sequencing was performed with immunoSEQ multiplex PCR; in TCRdb, only in-frame clones are kept and a portion is missing. The sample contains more than 150,000 clones, approximately 84% of which appear only once. The source of this sequence is a man aged 45 to 65 in good health and CMV-seronegative. The chain carries TRBV2 and TRBJ2-7; unclear D gene. Sequenced material: PBMCs. The CDR3 here is CASNLLYYEQYF. CDR3 coding DNA: TGTGCCAGCAATCTATTATACTACGAGCAGTACTTC.